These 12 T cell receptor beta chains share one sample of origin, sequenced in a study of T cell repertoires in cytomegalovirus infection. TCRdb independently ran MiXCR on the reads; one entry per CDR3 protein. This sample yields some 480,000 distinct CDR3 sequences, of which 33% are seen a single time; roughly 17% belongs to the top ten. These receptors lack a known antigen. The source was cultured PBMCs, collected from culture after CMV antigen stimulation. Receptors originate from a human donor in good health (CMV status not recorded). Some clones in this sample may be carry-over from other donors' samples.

CDR3 bases: TGTGCCAGCAGTGCCACCTGGGACTCTAGAGCCAAAAACATTCAGTACTTC. It encodes CASSATWDSRAKNIQYF. The chain recombines TRBV27 with TRBJ2-4, with a tentative D call TRBD2 (6 bases). The CDR3 consists of 17 residues. V was clipped by 5 bases and J by 0 bases, with 17 bases between them. Germline CDR1 is MNHEY and CDR2 is SMNVEV (reference sequence).

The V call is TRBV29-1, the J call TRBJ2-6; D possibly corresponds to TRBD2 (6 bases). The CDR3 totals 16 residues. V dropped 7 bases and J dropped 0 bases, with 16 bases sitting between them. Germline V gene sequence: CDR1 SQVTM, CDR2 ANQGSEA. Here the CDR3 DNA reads TGCAGCGCCGGCGGGACGGTCGACTCTGGGGCCAACGTCCTGACTTTC. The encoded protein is CSAGGTVDSGANVLTF.

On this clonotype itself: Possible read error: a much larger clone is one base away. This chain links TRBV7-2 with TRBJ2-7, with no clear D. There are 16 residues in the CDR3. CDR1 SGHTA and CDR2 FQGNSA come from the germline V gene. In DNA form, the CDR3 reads TGTGCCAGCAGATTAGGCGGCGGTTCCACCCCCCTCGAGCAGTACTTC. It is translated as CASRLGGGSTPLEQYF.

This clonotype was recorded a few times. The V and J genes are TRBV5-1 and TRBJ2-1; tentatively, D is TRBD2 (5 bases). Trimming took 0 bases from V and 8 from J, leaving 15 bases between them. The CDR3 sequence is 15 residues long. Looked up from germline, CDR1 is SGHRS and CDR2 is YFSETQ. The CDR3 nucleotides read TGCGCCAGCAGCTTGGCCGCCGTAATCGGGGATGAGCAGTTCTTC. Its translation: CASSLAAVIGDEQFF.

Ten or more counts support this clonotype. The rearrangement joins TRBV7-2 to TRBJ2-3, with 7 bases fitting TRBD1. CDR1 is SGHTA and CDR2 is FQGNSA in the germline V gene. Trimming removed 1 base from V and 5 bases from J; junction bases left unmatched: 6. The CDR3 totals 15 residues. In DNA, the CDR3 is TGTGCCAGCAGCTTAGGCGACAGGGCGAAAGATACGCAGTATTTT. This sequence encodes CASSLGDRAKDTQYF.

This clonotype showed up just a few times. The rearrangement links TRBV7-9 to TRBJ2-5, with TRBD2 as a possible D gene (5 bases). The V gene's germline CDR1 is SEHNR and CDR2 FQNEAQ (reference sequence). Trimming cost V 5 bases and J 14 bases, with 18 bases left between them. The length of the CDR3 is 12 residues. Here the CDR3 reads CASSLDPRDPYF. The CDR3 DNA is TGTGCCAGCAGCCTGGACCCGAGGGATCCCTACTTC.

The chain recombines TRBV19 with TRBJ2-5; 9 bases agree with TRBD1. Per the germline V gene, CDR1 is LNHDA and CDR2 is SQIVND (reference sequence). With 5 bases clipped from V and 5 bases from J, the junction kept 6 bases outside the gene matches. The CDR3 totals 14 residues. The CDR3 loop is CASSGPGQGETQYF. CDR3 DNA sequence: TGTGCCAGTAGTGGCCCGGGACAGGGTGAGACCCAGTACTTC.

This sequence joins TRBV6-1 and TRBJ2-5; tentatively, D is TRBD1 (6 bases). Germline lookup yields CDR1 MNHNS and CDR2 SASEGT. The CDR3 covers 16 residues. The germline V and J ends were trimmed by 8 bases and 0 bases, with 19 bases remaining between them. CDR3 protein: CASSDESRGYQETQYF. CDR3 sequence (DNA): TGTGCCAGCTCCGACGAGAGCAGGGGATACCAAGAGACCCAGTACTTC.

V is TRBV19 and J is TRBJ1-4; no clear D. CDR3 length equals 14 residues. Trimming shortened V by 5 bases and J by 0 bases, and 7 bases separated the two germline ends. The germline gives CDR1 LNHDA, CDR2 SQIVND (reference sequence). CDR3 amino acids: CASSERTTNEKLFF. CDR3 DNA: TGTGCCAGTAGTGAGAGAACAACTAATGAAAAACTGTTTTTT.

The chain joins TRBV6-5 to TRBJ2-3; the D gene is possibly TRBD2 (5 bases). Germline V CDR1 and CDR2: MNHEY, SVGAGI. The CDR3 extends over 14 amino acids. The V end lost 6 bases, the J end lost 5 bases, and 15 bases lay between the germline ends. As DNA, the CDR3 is TGTGCCAGCAGCTCAAGCGGAGGCGGAGATACGCAGTATTTT. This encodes CASSSSGGGDTQYF.

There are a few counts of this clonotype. This CDR3 reads CASSSWGLGEETQYF. The CDR3 DNA follows: TGTGCCAGCAGCTCCTGGGGACTAGGTGAAGAGACCCAGTACTTC. The chain joins TRBV5-4 to TRBJ2-5; TRBD2 aligns across 8 bases. CDR1 and CDR2 (germline): SGHNT, YYREEE (reference sequence). Germline trimming cut 3 bases from V and 3 bases from J; bases unmatched to any gene: 7. The CDR3 consists of 15 residues. The variable domain in full, with the rest retrieved from reference TRBV5-4 and TRBJ2-5, is ETGVTQSPTHLIKTRGQQVTLRCSSQSGHNTVSWYQQALGQGPQFIFQYYREEENGRGNFPPRFSGLQFPNYSSELNVNALELDDSALYLCASSSWGLGEETQYFGPGTRLLVL.

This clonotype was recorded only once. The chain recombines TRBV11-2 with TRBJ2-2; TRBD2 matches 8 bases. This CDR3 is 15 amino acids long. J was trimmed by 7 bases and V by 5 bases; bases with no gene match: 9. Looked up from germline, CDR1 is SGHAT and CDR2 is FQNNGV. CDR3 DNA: TGTGCCAGCAGCCAGACGGGGGGGGTATTCGGGGAGCTGTTTTTT. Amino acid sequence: CASSQTGGVFGELFF. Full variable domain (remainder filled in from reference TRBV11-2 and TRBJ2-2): EAGVAQSPRYKIIEKRQSVAFWCNPISGHATLYWYQQILGQGPKLLIQFQNNGVVDDSQLPKDRFSAERLKGVDSTLKIQPAKLEDSAVYLCASSQTGGVFGELFFGEGSRLTVL.